The 17 T cell receptor beta chains presented below share a single source sample, sequenced in a study of cytomegalovirus exposure and HLA in healthy donors. Primers included in the PCR were 60 Vbeta and 13 Jbeta primers. Sequencing was performed with immunoSEQ multiplex PCR; in TCRdb, only in-frame clones are kept and a portion is missing. The data hold some 150,000 clones, with around 80% observed a single time. The sequenced sample consisted of PBMCs. The receptors shown here come from a man aged 18 to 29 in good health and CMV-seropositive.

In DNA, the CDR3 is TGTGCCAGTAGTTACTTCGGACAGGGGGTCGCCTACGAGCAGTACTTC. This translates into CASSYFGQGVAYEQYF. The gene calls are TRBV19 and TRBJ2-7, with 10 nucleotides matching TRBD1. The germline gives CDR1 LNHDA, CDR2 SQIVND (reference sequence). This CDR3 region has 16 residues. J gave up 2 bases and V 5 bases, and 9 bases lay outside the gene matches.

The chain links TRBV29-1 to TRBJ2-7, with 7 bases lining up with TRBD2. Trimming cost V 6 bases and J 3 bases; bases outside gene matches: 5. CDR1 is SQVTM and CDR2 is ANQGSEA in the germline V gene. This CDR3 spans 12 amino acids. CDR3 DNA: TGCAGCGTAGCGGGACCGAGCTACGAGCAGTACTTC. Protein: CSVAGPSYEQYF.

The chain has TRBV27 and TRBJ2-7; TRBD1 might be the D (6 bases). The germline CDR1 and CDR2 sequences are MNHEY and SMNVEV (reference sequence). The germline V and J ends were trimmed by 4 bases and 2 bases, with 18 bases remaining between them. The CDR3 spans 16 residues. The CDR3 DNA follows: TGTGCCAGCAGTTCGGGGCTTAGGAACAGGGCCTACGAGCAGTACTTC. Translating gives CASSSGLRNRAYEQYF.

The chain combines TRBV6-6 with TRBJ1-1, with 7 bases fitting TRBD1. The trim removed 2 bases at V and 1 base at J, leaving 7 bases unmatched. Germline values: CDR1 MNHNY, CDR2 SVGAGI (reference sequence). CDR3 size: 16 residues. CDR3 nucleotide sequence: TGTGCCAGCAGTTACCCAACGACAGGGAAGAACACTGAAGCTTTCTTT. Protein product: CASSYPTTGKNTEAFF.

The V and J genes are TRBV5-1 and TRBJ2-7; 10 bases map to TRBD1. The CDR3 extends over 18 amino acids. With 7 bases clipped from V and 6 bases from J, the junction kept 22 bases outside the gene matches. Germline V gives CDR1 SGHRS, CDR2 YFSETQ. CDR3 amino acids: CASRRAWDRGTVGAEQYF. The CDR3 DNA follows: TGCGCCAGCCGCCGAGCTTGGGACAGGGGAACGGTAGGAGCCGAGCAGTACTTC.

The chain combines TRBV14 with TRBJ2-7, with a tentative D call TRBD2 (6 bases). Looked up from germline, CDR1 is SGHDN and CDR2 is FVKESK. The V gene lost 7 bases and the J gene lost 4 bases, with 17 bases spanning the gap. The CDR3 covers 14 residues. The CDR3 region has the DNA TGTGCCAGCAAAGAACTGCGGGAAAAATACGAGCAGTACTTC. This encodes CASKELREKYEQYF.

The chain carries TRBV6-1 and TRBJ2-1; D is ambiguous. This CDR3 region has 15 residues. Trimming left V 4 bases short and J 1 base short, with 11 bases between. Germline V gene data show CDR1 as MNHNS and CDR2 as SASEGT. This CDR3 reads CASSVPPNSYNEQFF. The CDR3 nucleotides are TGTGCCAGCAGTGTTCCCCCAAATTCCTACAATGAGCAGTTCTTC.

This clone was observed a handful of times. The chain employs TRBV10-3 and TRBJ1-5; D ambiguous. Trimming took 11 bases from V and 7 from J, leaving 12 bases between them. CDR1 ENHRY and CDR2 SYGVKD come from the germline V gene. The length of the CDR3 is 11 residues. CDR3 bases: TGTGCCGTGATAGAGGGACAGCCCCAGCATTTT. Its protein product is CAVIEGQPQHF.

The V and J genes are TRBV2 and TRBJ1-4; 10 bases line up with TRBD1. The CDR3 sequence is 13 residues long. Germline V gene sequence: CDR1 SNHLY, CDR2 FYNNEI. Trimming removed 8 bases from V and 3 bases from J; junction bases left unmatched: 0. CDR3 loop: CASGTGANEKLFF. CDR3 nucleotide sequence: TGTGCCAGCGGGACAGGGGCTAATGAAAAACTGTTTTTT. Full variable domain (rest looked up from reference TRBV2 and TRBJ1-4): EPEVTQTPSHQVTQMGQEVILRCVPISNHLYFYWYRQILGQKVEFLVSFYNNEISEKSEIFDDQFSVERPDGSNFTLKIRSTKLEDSAMYFCASGTGANEKLFFGSGTQLSVL.

The chain is built from TRBV29-1 and TRBJ2-3; no definite D call. CDR3 length: 14 amino acids. Trimming removed 2 bases from V and 3 bases from J, with 12 bases in between. Germline-derived CDR1 and CDR2 are SQVTM and ANQGSEA. In nucleotides, the CDR3 is TGCAGCGTTGAAAGCGAAGTAGTGACAGATACGCAGTATTTT. This sequence encodes CSVESEVVTDTQYF.

The chain recombines TRBV7-2 with TRBJ2-1, with D maybe TRBD2 (6 bases). The CDR3 spans 14 residues. V lost 2 bases, J lost 9 bases, and 14 bases lay in between. Germline V gene data show CDR1 as SGHTA and CDR2 as FQGNSA. The CDR3 DNA is TGTGCCAGCAGCTTACCCGGAGGGCCCGTTGAGCAGTTCTTC. Its translation: CASSLPGGPVEQFF.

The rearrangement links TRBV5-1 to TRBJ2-2; perhaps TRBD2 as D (5 bases). CDR3 length: 14 residues. The germline V gene encodes CDR1 SGHRS and CDR2 YFSETQ. V lost 5 bases, J lost 5 bases, and 13 bases lay in between. The CDR3 coding sequence is TGCGCCAGCAGAGGGAGTATTCAAACCGGGGAGCTGTTTTTT. Its protein is CASRGSIQTGELFF. Supplemented by reference TRBV5-1 and TRBJ2-2, the full variable domain reads KAGVTQTPRYLIKTRGQQVTLSCSPISGHRSVSWYQQTPGQGLQFLFEYFSETQRNKGNFPGRFSGRQFSNSRSEMNVSTLELGDSALYLCASRGSIQTGELFFGEGSRLTVL.

The chain has TRBV6-5 and TRBJ1-2; 7 bases match TRBD1. Germline V gives CDR1 MNHEY, CDR2 SVGAGI. V was clipped by 3 bases and J by 4 bases; unmatched bases: 5. The CDR3 spans 14 residues. CDR3 sequence (DNA): TGTGCCAGCAGTTATTCCGGGACAGCCTATGGCTACACCTTC. Its translation: CASSYSGTAYGYTF.

V and J are TRBV5-1 and TRBJ2-7, with 8 positions matching TRBD2. Trimming at V came to 0 bases and at J to 2 bases, leaving 7 bases not matched to a gene. Germline V gene data show CDR1 as SGHRS and CDR2 as YFSETQ. The CDR3 is made up of 16 amino acids. The DNA for the CDR3 is TGCGCCAGCAGCTTGGGCGATCCGGGAGGGCCCTACGAGCAGTACTTC. This encodes CASSLGDPGGPYEQYF.

Here the CDR3 reads CASSLTGGNEKLFF. In nucleotides, the CDR3 is TGTGCCAGTAGTCTGACAGGCGGTAATGAAAAACTGTTTTTT. The chain has TRBV19 and TRBJ1-4; TRBD1 might be the D (6 bases). Germline V lookup: CDR1 LNHDA, CDR2 SQIVND (reference sequence). CDR3 length: 14 amino acids. Trimming left V 5 bases short and J 4 bases short, with 11 bases between.

The chain joins TRBV6-5 to TRBJ2-5; 10 bases map to TRBD1. The end of the DNA aligns better with TRBJ2-7, so the J call may be wrong. The CDR3 covers 14 residues. Germline loops: CDR1 MNHEY, CDR2 SVGAGI. Here the CDR3 reads CASSSGQGWYEQYF. The CDR3 region has the DNA TGTGCCAGCAGTTCGGGACAGGGGTGGTACGAGCAGTACTTC.

The chain joins TRBV2 to TRBJ2-7; tentative D call: TRBD1 (6 bases). Trimming cost V 6 bases and J 4 bases, with 16 bases left between them. The CDR3 covers 14 residues. Germline CDR1 reads SNHLY; CDR2 reads FYNNEI. CDR3 sequence reads: CASRAGGVRYEQYF. The CDR3 DNA follows: TGTGCCAGCAGGGCTGGGGGCGTAAGGTACGAGCAGTACTTC.